The 16 T cell receptor beta chains in this list originate from one sample, sequenced in a study of T cell clonotyping in hematopoietic cell transplantation. The time point here: recipient sample about 28 days before transplant, after cytoreduction. This table comes from immunoSEQ multiplex PCR, and its TCRdb copy is limited to in-frame clones, with some not included. The sample shows more than 40,000 clones, roughly 85% of them seen only once. The sequenced sample was peripheral blood mononuclear cells, obtained before stem cell transplant. All receptors derive from a man aged 60 to 75 with acute myeloid leukemia. Some clones in this sample may be carry-over from other donors' samples.

This clone was found once. The chain has TRBV18 and TRBJ1-2, with D possibly matching TRBD1 (5 bases). With 3 bases removed from V and 6 bases from J, the gap between germline ends came to 14 bases. This CDR3 has 14 amino acids. Germline assignment: CDR1 KGHSH and CDR2 LQKENI. CDR3: CASSPTRAQDGYTF. The CDR3, as DNA: TGTGCCAGCTCACCTACCAGGGCACAGGATGGCTACACCTTC.

This rearrangement joins TRBV28 to TRBJ1-6; 9 nucleotides match TRBD1. The CDR3 is 18 amino acids. CDR1 is MDHEN and CDR2 is SYDVKM in the germline V gene. V was clipped by 7 bases and J by 0 bases; unmatched bases: 10. CDR3 protein: CASTIKTGGFSYNSPLHF. CDR3 nucleotides: TGTGCCAGCACTATCAAGACAGGGGGTTTCTCCTATAATTCACCCCTCCACTTT.

This rearrangement joins TRBV28 to TRBJ2-7; TRBD1 or TRBD2 may be the D gene (6 bases each). V dropped 0 bases and J dropped 8 bases, with 8 bases sitting between them. Per the germline V gene, CDR1 is MDHEN and CDR2 is SYDVKM. CDR3 size: 12 residues. CDR3 loop: CASSLWGGQQYF. The CDR3 DNA sequence: TGTGCCAGCAGTTTATGGGGGGGCCAGCAGTACTTC.

The genes are TRBV9 and TRBJ2-3; D is uncertain. Trimming pared 3 bases from V and 4 bases from J, leaving 15 bases between. The germline CDR1 and CDR2 sequences are SGDLS and YYNGEE. The CDR3 runs to 15 residues. CDR3 DNA: TGTGCCAGCAGCGGAGGCCCGGGCCCTCCAGATACGCAGTATTTT. Translation gives CASSGGPGPPDTQYF.

The chain links TRBV9 to TRBJ2-5; D may correspond to TRBD1 or TRBD2 (5 bases each). This CDR3 is 14 amino acids long. V was clipped by 3 bases and J by 4 bases, with 13 bases between them. The germline V gene encodes CDR1 SGDLS and CDR2 YYNGEE. The CDR3 reads CASSDGVGTETQYF. The CDR3 DNA reads as TGTGCCAGCAGCGATGGGGTAGGGACAGAGACCCAGTACTTC.

This chain connects TRBV19 to TRBJ2-3, with 12 bases that match TRBD2. Trimming removed 7 bases from V and 5 bases from J; junction bases left unmatched: 7. The length of the CDR3 is 15 residues. Germline V lookup: CDR1 LNHDA, CDR2 SQIVND (reference sequence). CDR3 residues: CASTRRTSGEDTQYF. CDR3 sequence (DNA): TGTGCCAGTACCCGGAGGACTAGCGGGGAAGATACGCAGTATTTT.

J is TRBJ2-7 and V is TRBV4-1, with 8 bases fitting TRBD1. The CDR3 loop spans 16 amino acids. CDR1 and CDR2 from the germline V gene are MGHRA and YSYEKL. Losses at the gene ends were 4 bases for V and 4 bases for J; bases not matched to a gene: 12. CDR3 DNA sequence: TGCGCCAGCAGCCCAGGACAGGGCCGTCCCCTTTACGAGCAGTACTTC. This sequence encodes CASSPGQGRPLYEQYF.

This sequence joins TRBV9 and TRBJ2-6, with D tentatively TRBD1 (6 bases). With 2 bases removed from V and 0 bases from J, the gap between germline ends came to 12 bases. Germline CDR1 reads SGDLS; CDR2 reads YYNGEE. This CDR3 region has 17 residues. CDR3 amino acids: CASSVDSFSSGANVLTF. DNA of the CDR3: TGTGCCAGCAGCGTGGACAGCTTCTCCTCTGGGGCCAACGTCCTGACTTTC.

The rearrangement uses TRBV27 and TRBJ2-7; D not resolved. The germline V and J ends were trimmed by 4 bases and 5 bases, with 12 bases remaining between them. The CDR3 covers 13 residues. Germline CDR1 reads MNHEY; CDR2 reads SMNVEV (reference sequence). CDR3 region: CASSSRGSNEQYF. For the CDR3, the DNA is TGTGCCAGCAGTTCACGAGGTTCCAACGAGCAGTACTTC.

The genes are TRBV9 and TRBJ1-5; D gene uncertain. There are 15 residues in the CDR3. Germline V gene data show CDR1 as SGDLS and CDR2 as YYNGEE. V lost 8 bases and J 4 bases, leaving 19 bases between the germline ends. CDR3 bases: TGTGCCAGGGAGCTTGTAGCCCCCCATAATCAGCCCCAGCATTTT. Translating gives CARELVAPHNQPQHF. Based on the CDR3 plus reference TRBV9 and TRBJ1-5, the full variable domain is DSGVTQTPKHLITATGQRVTLRCSPRSGDLSVYWYQQSLDQGLQFLIQYYNGEERAKGNILERFSAQQFPDLHSELNLSSLELGDSALYFCARELVAPHNQPQHFGDGTRLSIL.

This rearrangement joins TRBV27 to TRBJ1-1, with no clear D. Per germline, CDR1 MNHEY and CDR2 SMNVEV (reference sequence). The CDR3 is made up of 14 amino acids. V dropped 6 bases and J dropped 5 bases, with 16 bases sitting between them. CDR3 nucleotides: TGTGCCAGCAGACGTATGGCAGCGGGAACTGAAGCTTTCTTT. Its protein product is CASRRMAAGTEAFF.

The chain links TRBV6-5 to TRBJ2-4; D perhaps matches TRBD2 (6 bases). V shed 5 bases and J shed 5 bases, with 16 bases lying between them. Germline assignment: CDR1 MNHEY and CDR2 SVGAGI. CDR3 length equals 15 residues. CDR3 sequence (DNA): TGTGCCAGCAGTCCCCTCGGGGGATGGGAAAACATTCAGTACTTC. The encoded protein is CASSPLGGWENIQYF.

The DNA for the CDR3 is TGCGCCAGCAGCCAAGATAGGACAATCGGGGGCTACACCTTC. Its translation: CASSQDRTIGGYTF. This chain joins TRBV4-1 and TRBJ1-2; a weak D match, TRBD1 (5 bases). Trimming pared 0 bases from V and 8 bases from J, leaving 13 bases between. The CDR3 loop spans 14 amino acids. Germline V gene sequence: CDR1 MGHRA, CDR2 YSYEKL.

This clone was seen only a few times. This sequence joins TRBV7-9 and TRBJ1-5; D unresolved. Germline CDR1 SEHNR, CDR2 FQNEAQ (reference sequence). V lost 4 bases, J lost 5 bases, and 12 bases lay in between. The CDR3 runs to 14 residues. The CDR3 loop is CASSSQMTYQPQHF. Here the CDR3 DNA reads TGTGCCAGCAGCTCCCAAATGACGTATCAGCCCCAGCATTTT.

This clone was seen just once. V is TRBV29-1 and J is TRBJ1-2; D gene uncertain. Germline V lookup: CDR1 SQVTM, CDR2 ANQGSEA. Trimming pared 8 bases from V and 8 bases from J, leaving 18 bases between. The CDR3 spans 12 residues. The CDR3 DNA is TGCAGCTCACGAGCGGCGGGTAAGGGCTACACCTTC. Its translation: CSSRAAGKGYTF.

The CDR3 region is CASAVSPDTIYF. The CDR3 DNA follows: TGTGCCAGCGCCGTCTCCCCGGACACCATATATTTT. The V gene is TRBV7-2, the J gene TRBJ1-3; D uncertain. The CDR3 length is 12 residues. V was shortened by 8 bases and J by 8 bases, with 13 bases between the two germline ends. Germline values: CDR1 SGHTA, CDR2 FQGNSA. Based on the CDR3 plus reference TRBV7-2 and TRBJ1-3, the full variable domain is GAGVSQSPSNKVTEKGKDVELRCDPISGHTALYWYRQSLGQGLEFLIYFQGNSAPDKSGLPSDRFSAERTGGSVSTLTIQRTQQEDSAVYLCASAVSPDTIYFGEGSWLTVV.